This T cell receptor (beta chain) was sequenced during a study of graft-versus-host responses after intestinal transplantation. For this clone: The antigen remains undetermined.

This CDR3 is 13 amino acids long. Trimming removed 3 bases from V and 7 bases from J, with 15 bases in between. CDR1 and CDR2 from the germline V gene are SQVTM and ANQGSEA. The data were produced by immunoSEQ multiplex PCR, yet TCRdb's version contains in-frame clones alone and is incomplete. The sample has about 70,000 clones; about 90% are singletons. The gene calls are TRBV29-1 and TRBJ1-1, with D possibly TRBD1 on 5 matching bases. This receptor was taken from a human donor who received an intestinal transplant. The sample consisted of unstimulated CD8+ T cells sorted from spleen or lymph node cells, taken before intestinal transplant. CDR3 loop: CSVDGGVLGEAFF. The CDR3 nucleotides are TGCAGCGTTGATGGGGGGGTACTAGGTGAAGCTTTCTTT.